These 9 T cell receptor beta chains were all obtained from the same sample, sequenced in a study of type 1 regulatory T cells. Antigen specificity for these receptors is unknown. TCRdb reprocessed the reads via MiXCR and lists one record per CDR3 protein. Found here are 60,000 to 70,000 distinct CDR3 sequences, approximately 47% of them singletons; the top ten hold roughly 2.1%. The sequencing sample was made of cultured non-Tr1 T cells, either the whole culture or a sorted T cell fraction (not recorded which). The receptor source for this set is a human donor in good health.

The chain has TRBV7-9 and TRBJ1-2; D is ambiguous. The germline CDR1 and CDR2 sequences are SEHNR and FQNEAQ (reference sequence). The length of the CDR3 is 12 residues. Trimming took 5 bases from V and 12 from J, leaving 16 bases between them. For the CDR3, the DNA is TGTGCCAGCAGCCACTCAGAGGTTTTTAACACCTTC. Translated: CASSHSEVFNTF.

The CDR3 here is CSATGIGPNQPQHF. The CDR3 DNA sequence: TGCAGTGCGACCGGGATCGGTCCTAATCAGCCCCAGCATTTT. The chain recombines TRBV20-1 with TRBJ1-5; the D is unclear. CDR1 DFQATT and CDR2 SNEGSKA come from the germline V gene (reference sequence). The CDR3 consists of 14 residues. V shed 6 bases and J shed 4 bases, with 16 bases lying between them.

The genes are TRBV27 and TRBJ2-4; D may be TRBD1 (5 bases). CDR1 and CDR2 (germline): MNHEY, SMNVEV (reference sequence). The CDR3 runs 15 residues. With 8 bases removed from V and 1 base from J, the gap between germline ends came to 15 bases. CDR3 coding DNA: TGTGCCAGCGGAATTCTAGGGGTCGCCAAAAACATTCAGTACTTC. Translating it yields CASGILGVAKNIQYF.

The V gene is TRBV7-2, the J gene TRBJ2-3, with 15 bases identical to TRBD2. CDR3 length: 16 residues. The ends lost 4 bases at V and 5 bases at J; junction bases unmatched: 4. Germline values: CDR1 SGHTA, CDR2 FQGNSA. The CDR3 sequence: CASSSGTSGGQDTQYF. The CDR3 nucleotides read TGTGCCAGCAGCTCCGGGACTAGCGGGGGGCAAGATACGCAGTATTTT.

This chain uses TRBV4-2 with TRBJ2-5; 8 bases are shared with TRBD2. This CDR3 region has 17 residues. Trimming took 0 bases from V and 1 from J; bases not matched to a gene: 7. CDR1 and CDR2 (germline): LGHNA, YNFKEQ. The CDR3 loop is CASSQELRSGGQETQYF. DNA of the CDR3: TGTGCCAGCAGCCAAGAGCTTAGGAGCGGGGGCCAAGAGACCCAGTACTTC.

The chain is built from TRBV20-1 and TRBJ1-3; 7 bases line up with TRBD1. The germline V gene encodes CDR1 DFQATT and CDR2 SNEGSKA (reference sequence). The length of the CDR3 is 14 residues. The trim removed 2 bases at V and 8 bases at J, leaving 9 bases unmatched. The CDR3 DNA is TGCAGTGCTAGACCCGGGACAGATGGGGACACCATATATTTT. This gives the protein CSARPGTDGDTIYF.

The gene calls are TRBV7-2 and TRBJ2-7; TRBD1 aligns across 12 bases. V gave up 5 bases and J gave up 0 bases; unmatched junction bases: 14. The CDR3 sequence is 19 residues long. Germline-derived CDR1 and CDR2 are SGHTA and FQGNSA. The CDR3 reads CASSHPGQGARGGSYEQYF. CDR3 DNA sequence: TGTGCCAGCAGCCATCCGGGACAGGGGGCGCGGGGGGGCTCCTACGAGCAGTACTTC.

The chain uses TRBV7-6 and TRBJ2-1; 8 bases align to TRBD2. V lost 1 base and J lost 9; bases outside the gene matches: 8. Germline CDR1 is SGHVS and CDR2 is FNYEAQ. There are 15 residues in the CDR3. The CDR3 loop is CASSLVGSGEGEQFF. In DNA form, the CDR3 reads TGTGCCAGCAGCTTAGTAGGTAGCGGGGAGGGTGAGCAGTTCTTC.

This chain connects TRBV5-1 to TRBJ2-2, with a weak D call TRBD1 (5 bases). Germline V gene sequence: CDR1 SGHRS, CDR2 YFSETQ. Trimming took 2 bases from V and 4 from J, leaving 6 bases between them. The length of the CDR3 is 13 residues. CDR3 DNA sequence: TGCGCCAGCAGCTTTGGGGCCACCGGGGAGCTGTTTTTT. Protein sequence: CASSFGATGELFF.